The 13 T cell receptor beta chains presented below share a single source sample, sequenced in a study of blood T cells in healthy people across ages. A J-beta primer mix and a sample-barcoded 5' primer were used in a second PCR of about 6 to 12 cycles. Each CDR3 protein gets one entry after TCRdb re-called the 5' RACE reads with MiXCR. Found here are almost 300,000 distinct CDR3 sequences, around 30% of them singletons; the top ten hold approximately 28%. The sample taken for sequencing was blood. These receptors came from a woman in her 70s in good health.

There are many counts of this clonotype. Here the CDR3 DNA reads TGTGCCAGCAGCCCGCCGGGTGGTGCTGGTTCCTACGAGCAGTACTTC. Encoded protein: CASSPPGGAGSYEQYF. The genes are TRBV7-9 and TRBJ2-7; D uncertain. Trimming shortened V by 5 bases and J by 1 base, and 18 bases separated the two germline ends. In germline, CDR1 is SEHNR, CDR2 FQNEAQ (reference sequence). The CDR3 runs 16 residues. The full variable domain, rest sourced from reference TRBV7-9 and TRBJ2-7, is DTGVSQNPRHKITKRGQNVTFRCDPISEHNRLYWYRQTLGQGPEFLTYFQNEAQLEKSRLLSDRFSAERPKGSFSTLEIQRTEQGDSAMYLCASSPPGGAGSYEQYFGPGTRLTVT.

The sample holds a few counts of this clonotype. The chain combines TRBV3-1 with TRBJ1-2; D not resolved. Germline CDR1 LGHDT, CDR2 YNNKEL (reference sequence). CDR3 length: 18 amino acids. Between the trimmed V and J ends, which lost 1 base and 8 bases, there was a span of 26 bases. CDR3 DNA sequence: TGTGCCAGCAGCCAAGGGAAGTCTAGCGGGTCAGGAAAAAGCGGCTACACCTTC. It specifies CASSQGKSSGSGKSGYTF.

Points on this clonotype: At one boundary the junction diverges from the germline segment, which might be a read error. J is TRBJ2-5 and V is TRBV24-1; 12 nucleotides match TRBD2. The CDR3 extends over 15 amino acids. Per the germline V gene, CDR1 is KGHDR and CDR2 is SFDVKD. As DNA, the CDR3 is TGTGCCACCAGCCCCCGGACTAGCGGGAAGAATGAGCGGTTCTTC. Protein product: CATSPRTSGKNERFF.

The chain has TRBV9 and TRBJ2-7; TRBD2 matches at 9 bases. In germline, CDR1 is SGDLS, CDR2 YYNGEE. J gave up 2 bases and V 1 base, and 4 bases lay outside the gene matches. This CDR3 has 15 amino acids. The CDR3 nucleotides read TGTGCCAGCAGCGTAAGCCTAGCGGGACCCTACGAGCAGTACTTC. This sequence encodes CASSVSLAGPYEQYF.

The chain combines TRBV20-1 with TRBJ2-5; no clear D gene. In germline, CDR1 is DFQATT, CDR2 SNEGSKA (reference sequence). The V end was cut by 3 bases, the J end by 5 bases, with 7 bases between. The CDR3 covers 11 residues. CDR3 protein: CSASHWETQYF. The CDR3 DNA is TGCAGTGCTAGTCACTGGGAGACCCAGTACTTC.

The chain couples TRBV20-1 to TRBJ1-3, with a weak D call TRBD1 (5 bases). The CDR3 has 16 residues. V gave up 4 bases and J gave up 2 bases, with 18 bases separating them. In germline, CDR1 is DFQATT, CDR2 SNEGSKA (reference sequence). CDR3 in amino acids: CSANEGRGGTGNTIYF. The CDR3 nucleotides read TGCAGTGCTAACGAAGGACGCGGGGGTACTGGAAACACCATATATTTT.

This clonotype was seen a handful of times. The chain has TRBV5-5 and TRBJ2-7, with D perhaps matching TRBD2 (7 bases). Germline CDR1 and CDR2: SGHKS and YYEKEE (reference sequence). This CDR3 has 16 residues. Trimming cost V 3 bases and J 3 bases, with 19 bases left between them. The CDR3 bases are TGTGCCAGCAGCTCCGCGGGGGCCGGGAGAGTCTACGAGCAGTACTTC. Translation: CASSSAGAGRVYEQYF.

The rearrangement joins TRBV6-4 to TRBJ2-5, with TRBD2 identical over 7 bases. The ends lost 2 bases at V and 0 bases at J; junction bases unmatched: 6. CDR1 MRHNA and CDR2 SNTAGT come from the germline V gene. CDR3 length equals 16 residues. DNA for the CDR3: TGTGCCAGCAGTGACGTCCGGCTAGCGGACCAAGAGACCCAGTACTTC. It translates to CASSDVRLADQETQYF.

Only a few counts were recorded for this clonotype. The chain uses TRBV6-5 and TRBJ1-2; 7 bases map to TRBD1. CDR1 and CDR2 (germline): MNHEY, SVGAGI. There are 17 residues in the CDR3. V was clipped by 6 bases and J by 1 base; unmatched bases: 14. The DNA for the CDR3 is TGTGCCAGCAGGACCCGACAGGGTCAGAGTTATAACTATGGCTACACCTTC. Its translation is CASRTRQGQSYNYGYTF.

V usage is TRBV15 and J usage is TRBJ2-1, with 11 bases matching TRBD1. CDR1 and CDR2 from the germline V gene are LNHNV and YYDKDF (reference sequence). V lost 3 bases to trimming and J lost 0 bases; unmatched junction nucleotides: 10. The CDR3 runs 19 residues. The CDR3 nucleotides are TGTGCCACCAGCAGTGGTCGGGGACAGGGGGTGAGCTCCTACAATGAGCAGTTCTTC. It is translated as CATSSGRGQGVSSYNEQFF.

The chain combines TRBV4-2 with TRBJ2-3; 8 nucleotides agree with TRBD2. The CDR3 is 16 residues long. The germline CDR1 and CDR2 sequences are LGHNA and YNFKEQ. After removal of 0 bases from V and 6 bases from J, the junction contained 8 bases not matched to a gene. The CDR3 nucleotides read TGTGCCAGCAGCCAAGATCACAGCGGGAGAACCGATACGCAGTATTTT. Encoded protein: CASSQDHSGRTDTQYF.

V is TRBV20-1 and J is TRBJ2-5, with a tentative D call TRBD2 (5 bases). The J call may not be correct, given that the DNA end is closer to TRBJ2-7. The V gene's germline CDR1 is DFQATT and CDR2 SNEGSKA (reference sequence). The CDR3 extends over 16 amino acids. For the CDR3, the DNA is TGCAGTGCTAGAGATAAAGGAGGAATCAGACCCTACGAGCAGTACTTC. It specifies CSARDKGGIRPYEQYF.

This clonotype has more than one count but fewer than ten. The chain carries TRBV5-1 and TRBJ1-1; possible D gene TRBD1, 5 bases. The CDR3 is made up of 16 amino acids. The germline V gene has CDR1 SGHRS and CDR2 YFSETQ. The ends were cut back, 0 bases at V and 6 bases at J, with 18 bases in the middle. The CDR3, as DNA: TGCGCCAGCAGCTTGGTGGCGTTCGAGGGGATCTCTGAAGCTTTCTTT. Amino acid sequence: CASSLVAFEGISEAFF. The full variable domain, in which reference TRBV5-1 and TRBJ1-1 provide the parts outside the CDR3, is KAGVTQTPRYLIKTRGQQVTLSCSPISGHRSVSWYQQTPGQGLQFLFEYFSETQRNKGNFPGRFSGRQFSNSRSEMNVSTLELGDSALYLCASSLVAFEGISEAFFGQGTRLTVV.